This T cell receptor (beta chain) was found in a study of beta chain features in type 1 diabetes. Study-level findings and limits: Shorter templates may be favored by PCR, equally so in patients and controls. cDNA-based sequencing might over-represent cells highly expressing TCR. A greater similarity of naive, central memory and Treg TCRB repertoires was seen among patients than among healthy donors. Shortening that was moderate but significant affected the TCRB CDR3s of Type 1 diabetes patients in all four CD4+ subsets. Any role of HLA type in TCRB rearrangement remained unresolved here.

CDR3 length: 13 amino acids. Trimming removed 5 bases from V and 5 bases from J; junction bases left unmatched: 5. Germline CDR1 and CDR2: MDHEN and SYDVKM. TCRB transcripts that were expressed got sequenced, as all of the isolated RNA had been reverse transcribed. Method: immunoSEQ multiplex PCR; TCRdb's copy keeps in-frame clones and lacks some. Of roughly 51,000 clones in the sample, 52% were seen once. Remarks on this clone: Its target is unknown.

The sequence was obtained from a woman in her forties with type 1 diabetes. The chain combines TRBV28 with TRBJ2-5, with 7 bases lining up with TRBD2. Specimen: Tregs from blood. CDR3: CASSDWGGETQYF. The DNA of the CDR3 is TGTGCCAGCAGTGACTGGGGGGGGGAGACCCAGTACTTC.